This T cell receptor (beta chain) was profiled in a study of T-cell memory formation after mild COVID-19. Study results and caveats: While clones contracting from day 15 to 85 were balanced between CD4 and CD8, later expanders leaned CD4+. CD4+ contracting clones lay mainly in CM and EM, CD8+ ones in EMRA.

This clonotype was detected a few times. Its antigen is undetermined. TCRdb re-derived calls from the 5' RACE reads in MiXCR, one entry per CDR3 protein. Of a few hundred thousand distinct CDR3 sequences listed, roughly 16% are singletons. The germline CDR1 and CDR2 sequences are MNHEY and SVGEGT. There are 16 residues in the CDR3. V trimming: 3 bases; J trimming: 1 base; junction bases outside the gene matches: 4. The receptor's source is a man between 18 and 29 years old who had mild COVID-19 (a few samples of this study predate the infection). Cell type and time point are not known. Sequenced input: PBMCs or a T cell subset sorted from them (not recorded which). The V call is TRBV6-2 or TRBV6-3, the J call TRBJ2-2, with TRBD1 matching over 8 bases. CDR3 sequence: CASSYLGQGNTGELFF. CDR3 DNA sequence: TGTGCCAGCAGTTATCTCGGACAGGGGAACACCGGGGAGCTGTTTTTT.